This T cell receptor beta chain was sequenced during a study of technical replicates of blood from a handful of donors. TCRdb keeps only in-frame clones here, not all; method: immunoSEQ multiplex PCR. The sample lists tens of thousands of clones; 93% were seen once. Germline-derived CDR1 and CDR2 are SGDLS and YYNGEE. This CDR3 region has 15 residues. Losses at the gene ends were 4 bases for V and 0 bases for J; bases not matched to a gene: 6. The specimen was T cells isolated from PBMCs. This receptor was taken from a human donor in good health. The rearrangement uses TRBV9 and TRBJ1-1; TRBD1 matches 7 bases. The CDR3, as DNA: TGTGCCAGCAGCCCTTCAGGGGGTCTGAACACTGAAGCTTTCTTT. This gives the protein CASSPSGGLNTEAFF.